A single sample gave rise to the 31 T cell receptor beta chains below, sequenced in a study of T-cell memory formation after mild COVID-19. Via MiXCR, TCRdb re-called the 5' RACE reads, giving one row per CDR3 protein. The sample includes fewer than 350,000 distinct CDR3 sequences, roughly 15% of them seen just once. Source material: PBMCs or a T cell subset sorted from them (not recorded which). The receptors here all came from a young man who had mild COVID-19 (a few samples of this study predate the infection). Cell type and time point are not known.

This chain joins TRBV7-2 and TRBJ2-3, with TRBD2 matching over 7 bases. The CDR3 covers 17 residues. Germline loops: CDR1 SGHTA, CDR2 FQGNSA. J gave up 4 bases and V 2 bases, and 12 bases lay outside the gene matches. The CDR3 protein is CASSLMLTGGGADTQYF. DNA for the CDR3: TGTGCCAGCAGCTTAATGCTTACGGGGGGTGGAGCAGATACGCAGTATTTT. Variable domain in full (rest from reference TRBV7-2 and TRBJ2-3): GAGVSQSPSNKVTEKGKDVELRCDPISGHTALYWYRQSLGQGLEFLIYFQGNSAPDKSGLPSDRFSAERTGGSVSTLTIQRTQQEDSAVYLCASSLMLTGGGADTQYFGPGTRLTVL.

The J gene is TRBJ1-2, the V gene TRBV4-3; no clear D gene. V gave up 0 bases and J gave up 4 bases, with 6 bases separating them. CDR1 and CDR2 from the germline V gene are LGHNA and YSLEER. This CDR3 has 13 residues. CDR3 protein: CASSQDRTYGYTF. The CDR3 nucleotides are TGCGCCAGCAGCCAAGACAGGACCTATGGCTACACCTTC.

This rearrangement joins TRBV11-2 to TRBJ2-1; maybe TRBD1 (5 bases). V shed 1 base and J shed 6 bases, with 16 bases lying between them. The CDR3 spans 16 residues. CDR1 and CDR2 from the germline V gene are SGHAT and FQNNGV. The CDR3 DNA is TGTGCCAGCAGCTTAGGTTCAGGACACACTTCCAATGAGCAGTTCTTC. Protein: CASSLGSGHTSNEQFF.

This chain connects TRBV5-1 to TRBJ1-2, with 9 bases matching TRBD1. The trim removed 3 bases at V and 7 bases at J, leaving 10 bases unmatched. This CDR3 has 15 residues. The V gene's germline CDR1 is SGHRS and CDR2 YFSETQ. The CDR3 protein is CASSSPGQGRSGYTF. CDR3 sequence (DNA): TGCGCCAGCAGCTCTCCGGGACAGGGAAGGTCTGGCTACACCTTC. The full variable domain, in which reference TRBV5-1 and TRBJ1-2 provide the parts outside the CDR3, is KAGVTQTPRYLIKTRGQQVTLSCSPISGHRSVSWYQQTPGQGLQFLFEYFSETQRNKGNFPGRFSGRQFSNSRSEMNVSTLELGDSALYLCASSSPGQGRSGYTFGSGTRLTVV.

The V call is TRBV24-1, the J call TRBJ2-5; TRBD1 agrees at 8 bases. Germline CDR1 reads KGHDR; CDR2 reads SFDVKD. The ends lost 3 bases at V and 1 base at J; junction bases unmatched: 3. CDR3 size: 15 residues. In nucleotides, the CDR3 is TGTGCCACCAGTGATGCAGGGGGCGGCCAAGAGACCCAGTACTTC. Its translation is CATSDAGGGQETQYF.

The chain carries TRBV20-1 and TRBJ1-1; weak D call: TRBD1 (5 bases). The CDR3 has 14 amino acids. Germline CDR1 is DFQATT and CDR2 is SNEGSKA (reference sequence). The V end was cut by 3 bases, the J end by 4 bases, with 15 bases between. In nucleotides, the CDR3 is TGCAGTGCTAGCGGAGCAGCCGGGACCACTGAAGCTTTCTTT. This encodes CSASGAAGTTEAFF.

This rearrangement joins TRBV19 to TRBJ2-2, with a tentative D call TRBD1 (6 bases). Germline values: CDR1 LNHDA, CDR2 SQIVND (reference sequence). The CDR3 has 13 residues. V was cut by 10 bases and J by 6 bases, with 15 bases left in between. The CDR3 bases are TGTGCCACTACCTCAGGGGAATCCGGGGAGCTGTTTTTT. This encodes CATTSGESGELFF.

This clonotype was detected only a few times. This chain connects TRBV24-1 to TRBJ2-5; D is unclear. This CDR3 has 14 amino acids. Germline values: CDR1 KGHDR, CDR2 SFDVKD. V lost 7 bases and J 5 bases, leaving 16 bases between the germline ends. CDR3 DNA sequence: TGTGCCACCAGGCCGACTCCTCCGGCGGAGACCCAGTACTTC. This codes for CATRPTPPAETQYF.

This clonotype came up many times. The V call is TRBV20-1, the J call TRBJ2-3; D is undetermined. The germline V gene has CDR1 DFQATT and CDR2 SNEGSKA (reference sequence). The ends were cut back, 6 bases at V and 3 bases at J, with 19 bases in the middle. The CDR3 covers 15 residues. The CDR3 DNA follows: TGCAGTGCCCTACGGACGCCACACGCAACAGATACGCAGTATTTT. Its protein is CSALRTPHATDTQYF.

The chain couples TRBV12-5 to TRBJ1-1; 10 nucleotides align to TRBD1. The germline gives CDR1 LGHNT, CDR2 FRNRAP. V shed 2 bases and J 4 bases; nucleotides not matched to a gene: 7. The CDR3 extends over 16 amino acids. Here the CDR3 DNA reads TGTGCTAGTGGTTTGCCGACGACAGGGGGCCTCACTGAAGCTTTCTTT. It translates to CASGLPTTGGLTEAFF.

The chain combines TRBV7-2 with TRBJ1-4, with TRBD1 as a possible D gene (6 bases). The germline V and J ends were trimmed by 5 bases and 6 bases, with 16 bases remaining between them. Germline V gene lookup returns CDR1 SGHTA and CDR2 FQGNSA. The CDR3 totals 15 residues. CDR3 sequence reads: CASSPSGTLYEKLFF. In nucleotides, the CDR3 is TGTGCCAGCAGCCCTTCGGGGACACTGTATGAAAAACTGTTTTTT.

This clonotype was detected only a few times. For the CDR3, the DNA is TGTGCCAGCAGCTTTTTCGGAGAAGAGACCCAGTACTTC. This codes for CASSFFGEETQYF. The chain uses TRBV11-2 and TRBJ2-5; D gene ambiguous. The V gene's germline CDR1 is SGHAT and CDR2 FQNNGV. V gave up 3 bases and J gave up 3 bases, with 8 bases separating them. CDR3 size: 13 residues.

This clonotype was picked up a small number of times. The gene calls are TRBV30 and TRBJ2-7; perhaps TRBD1 as D (5 bases). The CDR3 has 11 amino acids. V was trimmed by 5 bases and J by 2 bases, leaving 7 bases between them. Germline lookup yields CDR1 GTSNPN and CDR2 SVGIG (reference sequence). CDR3 in DNA: TGTGCCTGGGGCAGGGCCTACGAGCAGTACTTC. Encoded protein: CAWGRAYEQYF.

This clonotype was found a few times. The V call is TRBV4-1, the J call TRBJ1-3; 8 bases are shared with TRBD1. This CDR3 region has 16 residues. The germline CDR1 and CDR2 sequences are MGHRA and YSYEKL. After removal of 3 bases from V and 2 bases from J, the junction contained 6 bases not matched to a gene. CDR3 sequence (DNA): TGCGCCAGCAGCCAGACGACAGGGGAGACTGGAAACACCATATATTTT. This encodes CASSQTTGETGNTIYF.

This clonotype was recorded a few times. The chain couples TRBV5-1 to TRBJ2-5; D unclear. With 0 bases removed from V and 2 bases from J, the gap between germline ends came to 8 bases. This CDR3 contains 14 residues. Germline assignment: CDR1 SGHRS and CDR2 YFSETQ. The CDR3 coding sequence is TGCGCCAGCAGCTTGGTGCCAGAACAAGAGACCCAGTACTTC. It is translated as CASSLVPEQETQYF. Together with reference TRBV5-1 and TRBJ2-5, the CDR3 gives the full variable domain: KAGVTQTPRYLIKTRGQQVTLSCSPISGHRSVSWYQQTPGQGLQFLFEYFSETQRNKGNFPGRFSGRQFSNSRSEMNVSTLELGDSALYLCASSLVPEQETQYFGPGTRLLVL.

Written as DNA, the CDR3 is TGTGCCAGCAGTGATTGGATAGGCGAGCAGTACGTC. Amino acids: CASSDWIGEQYV. J is TRBJ2-7 and V is TRBV6-1; D gene unclear. The CDR3 is 12 amino acids. Trimming took 3 bases from V and 6 from J, leaving 9 bases between them. CDR1 and CDR2 (germline): MNHNS, SASEGT.

The chain links TRBV6-5 to TRBJ1-2; the D gene is possibly TRBD1 (6 bases). The CDR3 extends over 13 amino acids. The germline CDR1 and CDR2 sequences are MNHEY and SVGAGI. Trimming shortened V by 1 base and J by 7 bases, and 10 bases separated the two germline ends. DNA for the CDR3: TGTGCCAGCAGTTACTTGAACAGGGTTGGCTACACCTTC. This translates into CASSYLNRVGYTF.

The rearrangement uses TRBV12-3 or TRBV12-4 and TRBJ2-5, with D possibly TRBD2 on 6 matching bases. Trimming cost V 2 bases and J 4 bases, with 11 bases left between them. The CDR3 is 14 amino acids. The CDR3 sequence: CASSLTSPTETQYF. CDR3 DNA: TGTGCCAGCAGTTTAACTAGCCCCACAGAGACCCAGTACTTC.

This chain joins TRBV7-2 and TRBJ2-2; D is possibly TRBD1 (6 bases). Germline assignment: CDR1 SGHTA and CDR2 FQGNSA. V lost 5 bases, J lost 0 bases, and 13 bases lay in between. The CDR3 runs 16 residues. The CDR3 is CASSPRGHSNTGELFF. CDR3 nucleotides: TGTGCCAGCAGCCCCCGGGGACACTCGAACACCGGGGAGCTGTTTTTT.

This clonotype was picked up a small number of times. CDR3 sequence: CATPPLGEQYV. The CDR3 DNA reads TGTGCCACCCCCCCTCTCGGCGAGCAGTACGTC. This chain uses TRBV24-1 with TRBJ2-7, with unresolved D. The V end lost 9 bases, the J end lost 6 bases, and 11 bases lay between the germline ends. CDR3 size: 11 residues. In germline, CDR1 is KGHDR, CDR2 SFDVKD.

This clonotype turned up a few times. V gene TRBV4-2 combines with J gene TRBJ2-7; D is possibly TRBD1 (6 bases). Per germline, CDR1 LGHNA and CDR2 YNFKEQ. The V end was cut by 4 bases, the J end by 7 bases, with 17 bases between. The CDR3 consists of 14 residues. The CDR3 loop is CASSPGQGNREQYF. For the CDR3, the DNA is TGTGCCAGCAGCCCTGGGCAGGGGAATCGGGAGCAGTACTTC.

This clonotype was observed at least ten times. The chain joins TRBV5-1 to TRBJ2-5, with D possibly being TRBD1 or TRBD2 (5 bases each). With 4 bases removed from V and 4 bases from J, the gap between germline ends came to 14 bases. Germline lookup yields CDR1 SGHRS and CDR2 YFSETQ. The CDR3 contains 14 residues. CDR3 coding DNA: TGCGCCAGCAGCGAGCCAGGGAGTCGAGAGACCCAGTACTTC. Translation: CASSEPGSRETQYF.

The V call is TRBV7-2, the J call TRBJ1-1; D gene ambiguous. The CDR3 consists of 15 residues. In germline, CDR1 is SGHTA, CDR2 FQGNSA. V was trimmed by 2 bases and J by 1 base, leaving 11 bases between them. For the CDR3, the DNA is TGTGCCAGCAGCTTATTTCCGAACGGGAACACTGAAGCTTTCTTT. Protein: CASSLFPNGNTEAFF.

The J gene is TRBJ2-2, the V gene TRBV20-1; 11 bases are shared with TRBD2. The trim removed 3 bases at V and 5 bases at J, leaving 8 bases unmatched. The germline V gene has CDR1 DFQATT and CDR2 SNEGSKA (reference sequence). This CDR3 has 16 residues. Here the CDR3 reads CSARTSGELKTGELFF. The CDR3 nucleotides are TGCAGTGCTAGGACTAGCGGGGAGCTAAAGACCGGGGAGCTGTTTTTT.

The chain recombines TRBV19 with TRBJ2-7, with TRBD2 matching over 7 bases. The V gene's germline CDR1 is LNHDA and CDR2 SQIVND (reference sequence). V shed 5 bases, J shed 2 bases, and the junction held 9 bases outside the gene matches. The CDR3 loop spans 15 amino acids. CDR3 loop: CASSSGTKVAYEQYF. DNA for the CDR3: TGTGCCAGTAGTTCAGGGACTAAAGTCGCCTACGAGCAGTACTTC. The variable domain in full, with the rest retrieved from reference TRBV19 and TRBJ2-7, is DGGITQSPKYLFRKEGQNVTLSCEQNLNHDAMYWYRQDPGQGLRLIYYSQIVNDFQKGDIAEGYSVSREKKESFPLTVTSAQKNPTAFYLCASSSGTKVAYEQYFGPGTRLTVT.

The chain couples TRBV6-2 or TRBV6-3 to TRBJ2-2; tentative D call: TRBD1 (6 bases). Germline assignment: CDR1 MNHEY and CDR2 SVGEGT. Trimming left V 6 bases short and J 10 bases short, with 12 bases between. The CDR3 has 12 residues. CDR3 residues: CASSHGTPELFF. CDR3 nucleotide sequence: TGTGCCAGCAGCCACGGGACACCGGAGCTGTTTTTT.

This clonotype has only one observation. The V call is TRBV5-6, the J call TRBJ1-6; D unresolved. V was pared by 0 bases and J by 6 bases, with 13 bases between. Germline V gives CDR1 SGHDT, CDR2 YYEEEE. CDR3 length equals 16 residues. The chain's CDR3 is CASSLARFRGNSPLHF. The CDR3 DNA reads as TGTGCCAGCAGCTTGGCCCGGTTCCGGGGTAATTCACCCCTCCACTTT.

This clonotype has ten or more counts. This chain links TRBV11-1 with TRBJ2-7, with 7 nucleotides matching TRBD1. The V gene end was trimmed by 4 bases and the J gene end by 3 bases; junction bases not matched to a gene: 6. Per germline, CDR1 SGHAT and CDR2 FQDESV (reference sequence). The CDR3 consists of 14 residues. CDR3 DNA: TGTGCCAGCAGCTATTCGACAGGGTTCTACGAGCAGTACTTC. It specifies CASSYSTGFYEQYF.

This clonotype was seen many times. This chain connects TRBV12-3 or TRBV12-4 to TRBJ2-1; 10 bases are shared with TRBD2. The length of the CDR3 is 15 residues. The junction had 4 bases not matched to a gene; V was cut back by 6 bases and J by 2 bases. This CDR3 is CASSVGLAAYNEQFF. The DNA for the CDR3 is TGTGCCAGCAGCGTCGGACTAGCGGCCTACAATGAGCAGTTCTTC.

Many counts were recorded for this clonotype. The chain uses TRBV5-1 and TRBJ1-1; TRBD1 matches at 9 bases. The CDR3 sequence is 14 residues long. Unmatched junction bases numbered 2, after V lost 0 bases and J lost 5 bases. The V gene's germline CDR1 is SGHRS and CDR2 YFSETQ. CDR3 nucleotides: TGCGCCAGCAGCTTGGTCGGGACAGGGACTGAAGCTTTCTTT. This codes for CASSLVGTGTEAFF.

The CDR3 is CASSVALNTGELFF. For the CDR3, the DNA is TGTGCCAGTAGTGTAGCCCTTAACACCGGGGAGCTGTTTTTT. The chain uses TRBV19 and TRBJ2-2; D not resolved. Germline V gene sequence: CDR1 LNHDA, CDR2 SQIVND (reference sequence). V lost 5 bases to trimming and J lost 2 bases, with 9 bases between them. This CDR3 has 14 amino acids.